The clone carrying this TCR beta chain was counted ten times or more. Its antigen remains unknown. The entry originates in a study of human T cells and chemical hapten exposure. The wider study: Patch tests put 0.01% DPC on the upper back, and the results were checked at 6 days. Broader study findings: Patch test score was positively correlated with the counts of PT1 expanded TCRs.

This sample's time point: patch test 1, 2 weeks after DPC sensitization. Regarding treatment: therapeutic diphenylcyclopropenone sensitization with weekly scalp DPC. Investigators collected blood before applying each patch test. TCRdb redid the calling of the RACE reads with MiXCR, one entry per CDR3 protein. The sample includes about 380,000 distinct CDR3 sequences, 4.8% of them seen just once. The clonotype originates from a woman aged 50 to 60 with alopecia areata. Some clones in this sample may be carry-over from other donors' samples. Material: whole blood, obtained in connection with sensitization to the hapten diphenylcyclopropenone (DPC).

CDR3 residues: CASSQTDGAVAGELFF. CDR3 DNA: TGTGCCAGCAGCCAAACGGACGGGGCGGTCGCCGGGGAGCTGTTTTTT. The gene calls are TRBV11-3 and TRBJ2-2; the D gene could be TRBD1 or TRBD2 (5 bases each). V was clipped by 5 bases and J by 6 bases, with 19 bases between them. Germline CDR1 SGHNT, CDR2 YENEEA. The CDR3 is 16 amino acids.